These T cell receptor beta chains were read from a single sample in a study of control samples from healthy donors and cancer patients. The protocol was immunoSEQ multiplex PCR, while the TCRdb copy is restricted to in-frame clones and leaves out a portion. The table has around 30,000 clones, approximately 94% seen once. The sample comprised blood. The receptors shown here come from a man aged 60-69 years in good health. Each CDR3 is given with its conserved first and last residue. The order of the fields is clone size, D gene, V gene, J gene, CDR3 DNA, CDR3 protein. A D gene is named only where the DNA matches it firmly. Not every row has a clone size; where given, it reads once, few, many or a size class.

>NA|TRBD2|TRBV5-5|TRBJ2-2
TGTGCCAGCAGCACCGGACTAGCGGGGGCCTCGAGCGGGGAGCTGTTTTTT
CASSTGLAGASSGELFF
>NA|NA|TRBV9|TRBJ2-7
TGTGCCAGCAGCGTAGTCCCAGGATCGGGAGAGCAGTACTTC
CASSVVPGSGEQYF
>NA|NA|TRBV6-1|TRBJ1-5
TGTGCCAGCATTGAAGGGGGGGGAGGCAATCAGCCCCAGCATTTT
CASIEGGGGNQPQHF
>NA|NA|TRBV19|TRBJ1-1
TGTGCCAGTAGTGGCACTGAAGCTTTCTTT
CASSGTEAFF
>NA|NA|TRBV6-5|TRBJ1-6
TGTGCCAGCAGCCCGACAGTGACGGGGAATTCACCCCTCCACTTT
CASSPTVTGNSPLHF
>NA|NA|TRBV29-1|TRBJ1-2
TGCAGCGTTGGGGGGCCCGTTAACTATGGCTACACCTTC
CSVGGPVNYGYTF
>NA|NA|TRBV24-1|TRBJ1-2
TGTGCCACCAGTGAACTCAGGGAGATTAACTATGGCTACACCTTC
CATSELREINYGYTF
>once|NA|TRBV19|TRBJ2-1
TGTGCCAGTAGTGATGGGGCAAGGTACAATGAGCAGTTCTTC
CASSDGARYNEQFF
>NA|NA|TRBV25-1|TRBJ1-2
TGTGCCAGCAGTGAGGCAAACAGGGAGAAAGGCTACACCTTC
CASSEANREKGYTF
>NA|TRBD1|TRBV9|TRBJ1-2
TGTGCCAGCAGCGTAGAGGGGGCCCTTTCCTATGGCTACACCTTC
CASSVEGALSYGYTF
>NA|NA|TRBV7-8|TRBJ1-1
TGTGCCAGCAGCTTAGAAGGTCAGGCGAACACTGAAGCTTTCTTT
CASSLEGQANTEAFF
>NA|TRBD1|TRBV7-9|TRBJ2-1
TGTGCCAGCAGCCCTGACAGGGGGAGCTCCTACAATGAGCAGTTCTTC
CASSPDRGSSYNEQFF
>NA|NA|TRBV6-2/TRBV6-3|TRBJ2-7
TGTGCCAGCAGTTCGAACGACGTGCCCTACGAGCAGTACTTC
CASSSNDVPYEQYF
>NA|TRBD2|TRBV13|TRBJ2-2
TGTGCCAGCAGTCAACTGTTCGGACTAGCGGGGGGCCAAGGGACCGGGGAGCTGTTTTTT
CASSQLFGLAGGQGTGELFF
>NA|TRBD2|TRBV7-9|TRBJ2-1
TGTGCCAGCACCACTAGCGGGGGGGCTTCGTTCCACAATGAGCAGTTCTTC
CASTTSGGASFHNEQFF
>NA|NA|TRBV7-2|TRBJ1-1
TGTGCCAGCAGCTTAGAGAGGGGTCGAGACACTGAAGCTTTCTTT
CASSLERGRDTEAFF
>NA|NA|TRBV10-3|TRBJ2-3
TGTGCCATCAGTGAGGGGTGGGACTTCACAGATACGCAGTATTTT
CAISEGWDFTDTQYF
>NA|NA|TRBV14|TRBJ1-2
TGTGCCAGCAGCAATATCGGGGTCGGGGGCTACACCTTC
CASSNIGVGGYTF
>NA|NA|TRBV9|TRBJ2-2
TGTGCCAGCAGCGTAGTACCCGAAACCGGGGAGCTGTTTTTT
CASSVVPETGELFF
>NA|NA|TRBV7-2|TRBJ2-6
TGTGCCAGCAGCCTCGGGACCGCGTCCTCCAACGTCCTGACTTTC
CASSLGTASSNVLTF
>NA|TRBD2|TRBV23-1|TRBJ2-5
TGCGCCAGCAGTCAATCCGGGAGGCGGGGCCCCAAAGAGACCCAGTACTTC
CASSQSGRRGPKETQYF
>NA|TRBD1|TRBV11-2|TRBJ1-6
TGTGCCAGCAACGGACAGGGGGATAATTCACCCCTCCACTTT
CASNGQGDNSPLHF
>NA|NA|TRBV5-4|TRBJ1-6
TGTGCCAGCAGCTTGCCCCCGGGGGGGCATAATTCACCCCTCCACTTT
CASSLPPGGHNSPLHF
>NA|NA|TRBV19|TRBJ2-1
TGTGCCAGTAGTGCCATTCTATCAGGGGGGAGCTCCTACAATGAGCAGTTCTTC
CASSAILSGGSSYNEQFF
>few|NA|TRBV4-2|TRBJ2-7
TGTGCCAGCAGCCAAGAAAGGGCTCAAGAGACCTACGAGCAGTACTTC
CASSQERAQETYEQYF
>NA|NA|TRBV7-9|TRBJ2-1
TGTGCCAGCAGCTTAGCCGTTTACAGGTACAATGAGCAGTTCTTC
CASSLAVYRYNEQFF
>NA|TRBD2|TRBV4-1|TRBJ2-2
TGCGCCAGCAAGAGCGGGGGGGCGAACACCGGGGAGCTGTTTTTT
CASKSGGANTGELFF
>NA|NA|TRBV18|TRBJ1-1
TGTGCCAGCTCACCTTCCACGAGGAGGAACACTGAAGCTTTCTTT
CASSPSTRRNTEAFF
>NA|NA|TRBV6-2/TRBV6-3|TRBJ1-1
TGTGCCAGCAGTTATGGGAATCTACAGGGTAACACTGAAGCTTTCTTT
CASSYGNLQGNTEAFF
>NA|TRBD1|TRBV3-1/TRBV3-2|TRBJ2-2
TGTGCCAGCAGCCGACAGGGCGCCGGGGAGCTGTTTTTT
CASSRQGAGELFF